One sample yielded the 9 T cell receptor beta chains listed below, sequenced in a study of kidney transplant recipient with SARS-CoV-2 infection. TCRdb analysed the reads with MiXCR anew, one entry per CDR3 protein. Among 200,000 to 250,000 distinct CDR3 sequences listed, 29% were seen once. The material sequenced was a blood sample, taken at baseline and on approximately day 120 from a kidney transplant recipient. Receptors originate from a male patient in his thirties who had COVID-19 and was a kidney transplant recipient. Some T cells may have originated in the graft donor.

The chain has TRBV9 and TRBJ2-3; D is unclear. Germline V gene data show CDR1 as SGDLS and CDR2 as YYNGEE. V dropped 2 bases and J dropped 0 bases, with 13 bases sitting between them. The CDR3 length is 16 residues. The CDR3 here is CASSVRGEPSTDTQYF. The DNA of the CDR3 is TGTGCCAGCAGCGTTAGAGGAGAACCTAGCACAGATACGCAGTATTTT.

The chain is built from TRBV14 and TRBJ2-1; 8 bases agree with TRBD2. With V trimmed by 5 bases and J by 8 bases, 11 bases remained unmatched. This CDR3 region has 15 residues. From germline, CDR1 is SGHDN and CDR2 FVKESK. CDR3 loop: CASSERGGLYDEQFF. The DNA for the CDR3 is TGTGCCAGCAGCGAACGGGGGGGCCTGTACGATGAGCAGTTCTTC.

About this clonotype itself: A clone one base away is much larger, so this may be a read error. The rearrangement uses TRBV23-1 and TRBJ1-2; D not resolved. TRBV23-1 belongs to the ORF category, with a function that is uncertain. V was trimmed by 3 bases and J by 4 bases, leaving 21 bases between them. The CDR3 runs to 17 residues. The CDR3 region has the DNA TGCGCCAGCAGTCATTCATCGCTACGCGGAAAGACCTATGGCTACACCTTC. This translates into CASSHSSLRGKTYGYTF.

Concerning this clonotype itself: A single base separates this from a much larger clone, so it may be a read error. The genes are TRBV9 and TRBJ2-2; no firm D call. The germline V gene encodes CDR1 SGDLS and CDR2 YYNGEE. The ends were cut back, 4 bases at V and 2 bases at J, with 12 bases in the middle. The CDR3 spans 15 residues. Here the CDR3 DNA reads TGTGCCAGCAGCTCGAAGGTGTCAAACACCGGGGAGCTGTTTTTT. It codes for CASSSKVSNTGELFF.

This clonotype was seen ten or more times. The V and J genes are TRBV18 and TRBJ1-1; TRBD1 matches 8 bases. This CDR3 has 14 residues. The V and J ends lost 5 bases and 3 bases, in that order; junction bases with no gene match: 5. CDR1 and CDR2 from the germline V gene are KGHSH and LQKENI. The CDR3 loop is CASSEGQGDTEAFF. DNA for the CDR3: TGTGCCAGCTCAGAAGGACAGGGAGACACTGAAGCTTTCTTT.

Points on this clonotype: This may come from a read error, since a much larger clone is one base off. The chain has TRBV20-1 and TRBJ2-7; 7 bases map to TRBD1. Trimming at V came to 6 bases and at J to 6 bases, leaving 11 bases not matched to a gene. From germline, CDR1 is DFQATT and CDR2 SNEGSKA (reference sequence). The CDR3 length is 13 residues. The DNA for the CDR3 is TGCAGTGCCCGACCGGGACAGCTCTGCGAGCAGTACTTC. Amino acid sequence: CSARPGQLCEQYF.

There are many counts of this clonotype. The genes are TRBV7-8 and TRBJ1-2, with TRBD1 matching 10 bases. The V gene's germline CDR1 is SGHVS and CDR2 FQNEAQ. V lost 1 base, J lost 2 bases, and 1 base stayed unmatched. The length of the CDR3 is 15 residues. CDR3 coding DNA: TGTGCCAGCAGCTTAGAGGGACAGGGGAACTATGGCTACACCTTC. This sequence encodes CASSLEGQGNYGYTF.

A word on this clonotype: This may arise from a read error, as a much more abundant clone is one base away. The gene calls are TRBV12-3 or TRBV12-4 and TRBJ1-2, with no clear D. The CDR3 contains 17 residues. The CDR3 nucleotides are TGTGCCAGCAGTGAACAGATCACAGCAGGAAAGACCTATGGCCACACCTTC. Amino acids: CASSEQITAGKTYGHTF.

A remark on this clonotype: Given a much more abundant clone one base away, this may be a read error. The V gene is TRBV24-1, the J gene TRBJ1-2; no firm D call. The V end was cut by 5 bases, the J end by 4 bases, with 22 bases between. The germline V gene has CDR1 KGHDR and CDR2 SFDVKD. The CDR3 is 17 residues long. CDR3 sequence (DNA): TGTGCCACCAGTGCAAAACGTAGTACCAGAAAGACCTATGGCTACACCTTC. Residues: CATSAKRSTRKTYGYTF.